The table lists the clone carrying this T cell receptor beta chain with a few counts. No antigen is known for it. The entry originates in a study of CD8+ T cells in alopecia areata. General study results and limits: In lesional scalp, particularly from alopecia totalis/universalis, clonality was higher than in normal scalp. Resident alphabeta T cells of normal skin are also sequenced in scalp samples. With patients, TCR sharing proved less clear than in mice, a difference possibly related to HLA.

CDR3 length: 14 residues. CDR1 and CDR2 from the germline V gene are MNHEY and SMNVEV (reference sequence). V was pared by 3 bases and J by 2 bases, with 11 bases between. After isolation, RNA underwent reverse transcription to generate cDNA as the sequencing template. TCRdb's copy holds only in-frame clones and misses some; the assay was immunoSEQ multiplex PCR. The sample has about 110,000 clones; roughly 60% are singletons. The chain uses TRBV27 and TRBJ2-7; TRBD2 is a possible D gene (5 bases). Material for sequencing was CD8+ T cells sorted from blood. This clonotype was sampled from a human donor in good health. CDR3 residues: CASSFAGRAYEQYF. The CDR3 DNA sequence: TGTGCCAGCAGTTTCGCGGGTAGGGCCTACGAGCAGTACTTC.